The clone carrying this TCR beta chain was detected a few times. Isolating PBMCs gave at least 6.5 million of these cells per sample. The data were obtained in a study of blood T cells in healthy people across ages. Study-level background: Template switching caught about one barcoded beta molecule for each two T cells.

This CDR3 comprises 14 residues. The germline V gene has CDR1 LGHNA and CDR2 YNFKEQ. V lost 2 bases, J lost 5 bases, and 12 bases lay in between. Alongside a J-beta primer mix, a sample-barcoded 5' primer served in a second PCR lasting about 7 to 12 cycles. Researchers report that a template-switch adaptor with 12 random nucleotides tagged each cDNA molecule. TCRdb re-derived calls from the 5' RACE reads in MiXCR, one entry per CDR3 protein. The repertoire holds about 580,000 distinct CDR3 sequences, with 45% to 55% as singletons. The gene calls are TRBV4-2 and TRBJ2-5, with D unclear. The receptor's source is a man older than 75 in good health. The sequencing sample was made of blood. CDR3 coding DNA: TGTGCCAGCAGCCAAACTGCCCGTTCCGAGACCCAGTACTTC. The encoded protein is CASSQTARSETQYF.